This paragraph reports one T cell receptor (beta chain). Its antigen is still unknown. The sample belongs to a study of T cell responses to AZD1222 COVID-19 vaccine. Findings and limits, study-wide: Reportedly, nearly half of unique spike TCRs recognized epitopes outside B.1.351/B.1.1.7 mutations.

Profiled with immunoSEQ multiplex PCR; TCRdb holds only in-frame clones, not every one. The sample lists some 84,000 clones, approximately 85% occurring once. Looked up from germline, CDR1 is SGHDN and CDR2 is FVKESK. Trimming took 2 bases from V and 7 from J, leaving 14 bases between them. The CDR3 runs to 15 residues. This clonotype was obtained from an adult who received the AZD1222 COVID-19 vaccine. Sequencing was performed on peripheral blood, taken 28 days after the second AZD1222 dose. V gene TRBV14 combines with J gene TRBJ1-4; D is ambiguous. Here the CDR3 reads CASSQQASRTEKLFF. CDR3 DNA sequence: TGTGCCAGCAGCCAACAGGCCAGTCGAACTGAAAAACTGTTTTTT.